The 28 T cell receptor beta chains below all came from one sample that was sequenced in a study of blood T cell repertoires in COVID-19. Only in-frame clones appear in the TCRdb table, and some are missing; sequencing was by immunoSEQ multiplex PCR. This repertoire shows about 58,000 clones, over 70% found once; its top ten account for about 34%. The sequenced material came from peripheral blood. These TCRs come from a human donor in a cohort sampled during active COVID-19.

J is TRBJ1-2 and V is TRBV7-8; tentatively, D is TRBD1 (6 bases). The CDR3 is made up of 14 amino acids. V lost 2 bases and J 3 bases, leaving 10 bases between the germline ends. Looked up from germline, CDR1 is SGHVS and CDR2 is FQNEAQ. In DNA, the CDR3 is TGTGCCAGCAGCTTATCCCAGGGGTACTATGGCTACACCTTC. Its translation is CASSLSQGYYGYTF.

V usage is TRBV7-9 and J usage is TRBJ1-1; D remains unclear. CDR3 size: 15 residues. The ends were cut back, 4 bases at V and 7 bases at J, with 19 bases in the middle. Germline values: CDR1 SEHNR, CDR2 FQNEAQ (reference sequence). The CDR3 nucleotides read TGTGCCAGCAGCTACCCCCTGGACGGGAGGAGTGAAGCTTTCTTT. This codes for CASSYPLDGRSEAFF. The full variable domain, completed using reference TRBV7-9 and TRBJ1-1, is DTGVSQNPRHKITKRGQNVTFRCDPISEHNRLYWYRQTLGQGPEFLTYFQNEAQLEKSRLLSDRFSAERPKGSFSTLEIQRTEQGDSAMYLCASSYPLDGRSEAFFGQGTRLTVV.

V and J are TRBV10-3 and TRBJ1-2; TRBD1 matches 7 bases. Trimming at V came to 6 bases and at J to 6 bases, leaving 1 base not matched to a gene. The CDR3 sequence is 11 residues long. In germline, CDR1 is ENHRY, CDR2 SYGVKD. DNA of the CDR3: TGTGCCATCAGCCAGGGGGATGGCTACACCTTC. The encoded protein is CAISQGDGYTF.

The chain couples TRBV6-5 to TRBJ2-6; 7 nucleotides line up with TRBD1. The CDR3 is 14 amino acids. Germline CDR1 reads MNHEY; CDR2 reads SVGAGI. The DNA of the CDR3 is TGTGCTACAGGGGTTGGCTCTGGGGCCAACGTCCTGACTTTC. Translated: CATGVGSGANVLTF.

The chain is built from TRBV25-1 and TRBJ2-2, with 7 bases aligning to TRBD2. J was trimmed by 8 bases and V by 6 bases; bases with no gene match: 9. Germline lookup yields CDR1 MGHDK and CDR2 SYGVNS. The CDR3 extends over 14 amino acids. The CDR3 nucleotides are TGTGCCAGCAGGCGGGGAGAAGCGGGAGGGGAGCTGTTTTTT. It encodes CASRRGEAGGELFF.

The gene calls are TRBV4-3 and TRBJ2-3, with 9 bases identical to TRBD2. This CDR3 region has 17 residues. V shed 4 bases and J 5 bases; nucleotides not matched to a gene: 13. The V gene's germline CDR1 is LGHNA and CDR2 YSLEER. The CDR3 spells CASSLGISGGRGDTQYF. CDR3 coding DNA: TGCGCCAGCAGCCTGGGAATTAGCGGGGGCCGGGGAGATACGCAGTATTTT.

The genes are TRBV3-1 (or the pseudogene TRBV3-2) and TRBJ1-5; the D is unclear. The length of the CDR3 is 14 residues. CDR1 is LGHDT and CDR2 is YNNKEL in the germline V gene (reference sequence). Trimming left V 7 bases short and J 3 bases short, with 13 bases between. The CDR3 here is CASTTGFSNQPQHF. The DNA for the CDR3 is TGTGCCAGCACCACGGGGTTTTCCAATCAGCCCCAGCATTTT.

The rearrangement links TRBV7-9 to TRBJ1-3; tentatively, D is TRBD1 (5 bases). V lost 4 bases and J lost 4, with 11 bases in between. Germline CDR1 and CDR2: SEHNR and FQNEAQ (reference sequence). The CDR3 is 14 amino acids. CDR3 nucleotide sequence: TGTGCCAGCAGCTCAAGACAGAGCGGAAACACCATATATTTT. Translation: CASSSRQSGNTIYF.

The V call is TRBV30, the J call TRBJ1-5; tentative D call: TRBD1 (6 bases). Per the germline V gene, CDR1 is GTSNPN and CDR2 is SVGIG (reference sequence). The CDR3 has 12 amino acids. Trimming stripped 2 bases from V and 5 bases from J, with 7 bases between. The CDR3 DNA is TGTGCCTGGAGTAGGGGGTATCAGCCCCAGCATTTT. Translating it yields CAWSRGYQPQHF.

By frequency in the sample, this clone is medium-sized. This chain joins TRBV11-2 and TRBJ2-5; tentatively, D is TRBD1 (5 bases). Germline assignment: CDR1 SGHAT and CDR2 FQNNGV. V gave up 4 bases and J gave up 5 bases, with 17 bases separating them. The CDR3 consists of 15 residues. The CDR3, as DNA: TGTGCCAGCAGCTCCCCCGGCACAGGTGGGGAGACCCAGTACTTC. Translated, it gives CASSSPGTGGETQYF. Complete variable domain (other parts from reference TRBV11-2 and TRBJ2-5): EAGVAQSPRYKIIEKRQSVAFWCNPISGHATLYWYQQILGQGPKLLIQFQNNGVVDDSQLPKDRFSAERLKGVDSTLKIQPAKLEDSAVYLCASSSPGTGGETQYFGPGTRLLVL.

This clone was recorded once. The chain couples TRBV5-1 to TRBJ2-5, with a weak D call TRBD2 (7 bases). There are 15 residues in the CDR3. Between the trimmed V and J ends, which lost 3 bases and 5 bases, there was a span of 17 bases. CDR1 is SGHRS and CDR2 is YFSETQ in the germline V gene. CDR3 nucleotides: TGCGCCAGCAGCTCCTCCGTAGGGGGAGGGGAGACCCAGTACTTC. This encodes CASSSSVGGGETQYF.

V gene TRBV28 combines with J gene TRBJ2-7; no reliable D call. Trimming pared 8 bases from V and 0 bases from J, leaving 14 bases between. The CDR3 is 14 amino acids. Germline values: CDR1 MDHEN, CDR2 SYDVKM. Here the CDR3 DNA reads TGTGCCAGCTACTCCTTGAAGTCCTCCTACGAGCAGTACTTC. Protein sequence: CASYSLKSSYEQYF.

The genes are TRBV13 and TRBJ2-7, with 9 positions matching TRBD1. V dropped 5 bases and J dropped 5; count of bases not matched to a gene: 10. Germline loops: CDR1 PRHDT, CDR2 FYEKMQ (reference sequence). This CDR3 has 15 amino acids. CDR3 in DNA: TGTGCCAGCAGCGGCCGAAAGGACAGGGGCCACGAGCAGTACTTC. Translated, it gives CASSGRKDRGHEQYF.

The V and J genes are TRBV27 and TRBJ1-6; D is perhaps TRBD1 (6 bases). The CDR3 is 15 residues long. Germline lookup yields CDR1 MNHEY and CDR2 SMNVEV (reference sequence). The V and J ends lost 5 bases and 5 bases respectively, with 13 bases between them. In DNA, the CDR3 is TGTGCCAGCAGTACCCGACAGGTCCATAATTCACCCCTCCACTTT. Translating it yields CASSTRQVHNSPLHF.

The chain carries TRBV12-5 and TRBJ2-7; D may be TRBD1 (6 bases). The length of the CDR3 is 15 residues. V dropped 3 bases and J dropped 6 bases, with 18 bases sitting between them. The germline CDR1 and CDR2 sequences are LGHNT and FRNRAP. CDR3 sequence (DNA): TGTGCTAGTGGTTTCACCCTAGGGGGACGGGCCGAGCAGTACTTC. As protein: CASGFTLGGRAEQYF.

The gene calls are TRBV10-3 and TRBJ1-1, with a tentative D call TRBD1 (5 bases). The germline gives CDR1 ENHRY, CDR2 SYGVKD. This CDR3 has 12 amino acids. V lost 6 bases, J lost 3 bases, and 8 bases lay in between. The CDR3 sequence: CAISGGDTEAFF. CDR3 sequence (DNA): TGTGCCATCAGCGGAGGGGACACTGAAGCTTTCTTT.

CDR3 in DNA: TGTGCCAGCAGCTTCTTCCAGGGGGCTTTAACCGGGGAGCTGTTTTTT. Its protein is CASSFFQGALTGELFF. The chain combines TRBV5-8 with TRBJ2-2; 8 bases line up with TRBD1. V was pared by 2 bases and J by 5 bases, with 8 bases of the junction left unmatched. Germline lookup yields CDR1 SGHTS and CDR2 YDEGEE. CDR3 length: 16 amino acids. Complete variable domain (other parts from reference TRBV5-8 and TRBJ2-2): EAGVTQSPTHLIKTRGQQATLRCSPISGHTSVYWYQQALGLGLQFLLWYDEGEERNRGNFPPRFSGRQFPNYSSELNVNALELEDSALYLCASSFFQGALTGELFFGEGSRLTVL.

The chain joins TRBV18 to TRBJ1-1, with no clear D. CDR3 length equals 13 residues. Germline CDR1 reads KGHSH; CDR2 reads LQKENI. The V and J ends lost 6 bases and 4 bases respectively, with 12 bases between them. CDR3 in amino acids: CASSAERGTEAFF. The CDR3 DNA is TGTGCCAGCTCTGCGGAGCGGGGCACTGAAGCTTTCTTT. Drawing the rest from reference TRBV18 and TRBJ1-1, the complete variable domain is NAGVMQNPRHLVRRRGQEARLRCSPMKGHSHVYWYRQLPEEGLKFMVYLQKENIIDESGMPKERFSAEFPKEGPSILRIQQVVRGDSAAYFCASSAERGTEAFFGQGTRLTVV.

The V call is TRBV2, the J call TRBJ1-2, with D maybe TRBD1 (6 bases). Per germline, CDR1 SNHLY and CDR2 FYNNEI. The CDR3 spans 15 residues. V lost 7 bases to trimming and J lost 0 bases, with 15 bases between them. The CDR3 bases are TGTGCCAGCACCCAACTCAGGGGAACTAACTATGGCTACACCTTC. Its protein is CASTQLRGTNYGYTF.

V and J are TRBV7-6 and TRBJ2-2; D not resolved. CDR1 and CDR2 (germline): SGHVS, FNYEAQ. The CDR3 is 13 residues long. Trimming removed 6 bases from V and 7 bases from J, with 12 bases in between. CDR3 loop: CASSQQMRGELFF. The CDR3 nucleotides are TGTGCCAGCAGTCAACAGATGCGCGGGGAGCTGTTTTTT.

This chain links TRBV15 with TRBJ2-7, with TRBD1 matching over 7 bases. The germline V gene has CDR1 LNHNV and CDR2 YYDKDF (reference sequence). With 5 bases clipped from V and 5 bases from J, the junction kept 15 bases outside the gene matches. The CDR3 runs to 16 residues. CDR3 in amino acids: CATSGWAGGRLDEQYF. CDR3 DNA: TGTGCCACCAGCGGTTGGGCAGGGGGTCGCTTGGACGAGCAGTACTTC. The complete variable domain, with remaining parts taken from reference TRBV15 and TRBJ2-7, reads DAMVIQNPRYQVTQFGKPVTLSCSQTLNHNVMYWYQQKSSQAPKLLFHYYDKDFNNEADTPDNFQSRRPNTSFCFLDIRSPGLGDTAMYLCATSGWAGGRLDEQYFGPGTRLTVT.

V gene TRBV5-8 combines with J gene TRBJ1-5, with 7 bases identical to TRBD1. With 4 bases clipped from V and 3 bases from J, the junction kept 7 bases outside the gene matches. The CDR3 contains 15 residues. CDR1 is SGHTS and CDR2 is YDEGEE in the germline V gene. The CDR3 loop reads CASSPKGTVNQPQHF. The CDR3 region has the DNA TGTGCCAGCAGCCCCAAGGGGACAGTCAATCAGCCCCAGCATTTT.

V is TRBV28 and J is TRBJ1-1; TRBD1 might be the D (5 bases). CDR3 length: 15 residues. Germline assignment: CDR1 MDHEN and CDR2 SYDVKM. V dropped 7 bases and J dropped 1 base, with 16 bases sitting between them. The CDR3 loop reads CASTLTATGNTEAFF. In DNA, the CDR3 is TGTGCCAGCACTCTGACCGCCACAGGGAACACTGAAGCTTTCTTT.

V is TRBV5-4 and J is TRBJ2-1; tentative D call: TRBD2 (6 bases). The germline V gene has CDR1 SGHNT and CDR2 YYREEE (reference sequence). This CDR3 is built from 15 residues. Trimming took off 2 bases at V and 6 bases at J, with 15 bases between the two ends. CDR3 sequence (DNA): TGTGCCAGCAGCTTCGGCCTAGGGACTTCCAATGAGCAGTTCTTC. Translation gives CASSFGLGTSNEQFF. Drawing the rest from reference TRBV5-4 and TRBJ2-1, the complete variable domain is ETGVTQSPTHLIKTRGQQVTLRCSSQSGHNTVSWYQQALGQGPQFIFQYYREEENGRGNFPPRFSGLQFPNYSSELNVNALELDDSALYLCASSFGLGTSNEQFFGPGTRLTVL.

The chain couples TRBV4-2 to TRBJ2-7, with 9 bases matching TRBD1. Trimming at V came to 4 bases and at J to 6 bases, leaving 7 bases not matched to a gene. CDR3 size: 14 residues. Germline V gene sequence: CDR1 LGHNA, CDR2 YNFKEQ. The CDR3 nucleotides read TGTGCCAGCAGCCTCTGGGACAGGGTGAGCGAGCAGTACTTC. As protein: CASSLWDRVSEQYF.

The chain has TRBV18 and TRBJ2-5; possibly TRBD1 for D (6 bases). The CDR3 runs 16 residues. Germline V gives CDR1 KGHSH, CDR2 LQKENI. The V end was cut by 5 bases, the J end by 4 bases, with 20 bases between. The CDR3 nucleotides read TGTGCCAGCTCAGCCTCACAGGGCGGGTTGGGAGAGACCCAGTACTTC. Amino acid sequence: CASSASQGGLGETQYF.

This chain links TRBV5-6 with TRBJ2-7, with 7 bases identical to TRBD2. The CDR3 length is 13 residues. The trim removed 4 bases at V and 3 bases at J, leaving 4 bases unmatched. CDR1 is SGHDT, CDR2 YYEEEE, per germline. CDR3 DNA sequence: TGTGCCAGCAGCCCTGGGGGGGACTACGAGCAGTACTTC. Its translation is CASSPGGDYEQYF.

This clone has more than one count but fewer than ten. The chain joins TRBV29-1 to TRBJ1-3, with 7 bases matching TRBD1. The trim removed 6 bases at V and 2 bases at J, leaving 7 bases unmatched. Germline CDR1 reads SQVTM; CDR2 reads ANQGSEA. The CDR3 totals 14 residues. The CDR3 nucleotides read TGCAGCGTGGCTAAGACAGGGACTGGAAACACCATATATTTT. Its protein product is CSVAKTGTGNTIYF.